The 19 T cell receptor beta chains in this list originate from one sample, sequenced in a study of cytomegalovirus exposure and HLA in healthy donors (dated by TCRdb to 2016 to 2017). Libraries were prepared through the immunoSEQ multiplex PCR assay. TCRdb provides this immuneACCESS table in a form limited to in-frame rearrangements. Some clones are lacking; in checked studies, under half of them reflect an unresolved V gene, and why the rest are absent is not known. This sample has more than 60,000 clones in its table, and roughly 95% of those were observed once. The top ten clones comprise about 4.5% of the sample. The sequenced sample consisted of PBMCs. These receptors all come from a young woman in good health and CMV-seropositive.

V is TRBV5-1 and J is TRBJ2-7, with TRBD1 matching 7 bases. The CDR3 spans 15 residues. Per germline, CDR1 SGHRS and CDR2 YFSETQ. V dropped 0 bases and J dropped 6; count of bases not matched to a gene: 9. The CDR3 region has the DNA TGCGCCAGCAGCTTGGCAGGCCAGGGGGTTCGCGAGCAGTACTTC. Its translation: CASSLAGQGVREQYF.

The rearrangement links TRBV23-1 to TRBJ2-4; TRBD1 matches at 9 bases. TRBV23-1 qualifies as an ORF whose function is uncertain. This CDR3 has 15 amino acids. Trimming cost V 4 bases and J 6 bases; bases outside gene matches: 7. The CDR3 DNA reads TGCGCCAGCAGTCCCTACGGGACAGGGATAAACATTCAGTACTTC. Translated, it gives CASSPYGTGINIQYF.

This clone has only one observation. V gene TRBV28 combines with J gene TRBJ2-7; 10 bases line up with TRBD2. J was trimmed by 3 bases and V by 5 bases; bases with no gene match: 7. The germline CDR1 and CDR2 sequences are MDHEN and SYDVKM. CDR3 length: 15 residues. CDR3 region: CASSPPPSGGYEQYF. DNA of the CDR3: TGTGCCAGCAGTCCCCCGCCTAGCGGGGGCTACGAGCAGTACTTC.

This chain joins TRBV9 and TRBJ2-5; tentative D call: TRBD2 (5 bases). Trimming removed 4 bases at V and 3 bases at J, with 10 bases between. In germline, CDR1 is SGDLS, CDR2 YYNGEE. This CDR3 region has 13 residues. Here the CDR3 DNA reads TGTGCCAGCAGCCCCCGGACTGAAGAGACCCAGTACTTC. Translation gives CASSPRTEETQYF. Looking up the rest from reference TRBV9 and TRBJ2-5 gives the full variable domain: DSGVTQTPKHLITATGQRVTLRCSPRSGDLSVYWYQQSLDQGLQFLIQYYNGEERAKGNILERFSAQQFPDLHSELNLSSLELGDSALYFCASSPRTEETQYFGPGTRLLVL.

The chain recombines TRBV30 with TRBJ2-2, with D possibly matching TRBD2 (6 bases). V was cut by 7 bases and J by 0 bases, with 15 bases left in between. The CDR3 length is 15 residues. Germline lookup yields CDR1 GTSNPN and CDR2 SVGIG (reference sequence). CDR3 DNA sequence: TGTGCCTTGGGTGGGGAGGCCACGAACACCGGGGAGCTGTTTTTT. Its translation is CALGGEATNTGELFF.

This sequence joins TRBV9 and TRBJ2-7; weak D call: TRBD2 (5 bases). Per the germline V gene, CDR1 is SGDLS and CDR2 is YYNGEE. The CDR3 is 14 amino acids. Trimming pared 2 bases from V and 3 bases from J, leaving 12 bases between. The CDR3 nucleotides are TGTGCCAGCAGCGTTACCGGGATAAACTACGAGCAGTACTTC. It yields the protein CASSVTGINYEQYF.

V gene TRBV28 combines with J gene TRBJ1-4; D unclear. V lost 3 bases, J lost 1 base, and 9 bases lay in between. The CDR3 is made up of 15 amino acids. From germline, CDR1 is MDHEN and CDR2 SYDVKM. CDR3 in amino acids: CASSFPGGTNEKLFF. The CDR3 region has the DNA TGTGCCAGCAGTTTCCCTGGAGGAACTAATGAAAAACTGTTTTTT.

CDR3 bases: TGTGCCAGCAGTTCGCTAACAATAAATGGAGCGGACCGGGGGGGTACGCAGTATTTT. Protein: CASSSLTINGADRGGTQYF. The chain joins TRBV11-2 to TRBJ2-3; TRBD2 agrees at 8 bases. The ends lost 6 bases at V and 8 bases at J; junction bases unmatched: 25. This CDR3 comprises 19 residues. Per the germline V gene, CDR1 is SGHAT and CDR2 is FQNNGV.

CDR3 DNA: TGTGCCAGCAGCCAAGATAGTTCCCGATACGAGCAGTACTTC. Translation gives CASSQDSSRYEQYF. The chain combines TRBV4-2 with TRBJ2-7; no reliable D call. The V end lost 0 bases, the J end lost 4 bases, and 10 bases lay between the germline ends. Germline CDR1 is LGHNA and CDR2 is YNFKEQ. CDR3 size: 14 residues.

The chain carries TRBV7-9 and TRBJ2-7; TRBD2 matches at 11 bases. Germline loops: CDR1 SEHNR, CDR2 FQNEAQ (reference sequence). This CDR3 has 16 amino acids. V was clipped by 2 bases and J by 3 bases; unmatched bases: 6. CDR3 residues: CASSLIGGLAGYEQYF. The DNA of the CDR3 is TGTGCCAGCAGCTTAATCGGCGGACTAGCGGGCTACGAGCAGTACTTC.

This clone has only one observation. Germline is not matched at one junction end, which may reflect a read error. Written as DNA, the CDR3 is TGTGCCAGCAGTGACTCCGAGAGGGACGAGCAGTACTTC. Translating it yields CASSDSERDEQYF. The chain couples TRBV6-5 to TRBJ2-7, with a tentative D call TRBD2 (5 bases). The germline CDR1 and CDR2 sequences are MNHEY and SVGAGI. The CDR3 consists of 13 residues.

V gene TRBV11-2 combines with J gene TRBJ1-1; D perhaps matches TRBD1 (6 bases). V shed 1 base and J shed 5 bases, with 11 bases lying between them. CDR1 is SGHAT, CDR2 FQNNGV, per germline. The CDR3 totals 14 residues. Here the CDR3 DNA reads TGTGCCAGCAGCTTAGGTGCTAGGGGGACTGAAGCTTTCTTT. Protein: CASSLGARGTEAFF.

This chain joins TRBV6-6 and TRBJ1-4, with TRBD1 matching 8 bases. Germline V lookup: CDR1 MNHNY, CDR2 SVGAGI (reference sequence). V was pared by 5 bases and J by 6 bases, with 5 bases of the junction left unmatched. The CDR3 loop spans 14 amino acids. The CDR3 DNA reads as TGTGCCAGCAGTCGGACAGGGTGGGATGAAAAACTGTTTTTT. Translating it yields CASSRTGWDEKLFF.

Regarding this clone: Mismatch with germline at one junction end may stem from a read error. This chain links TRBV6-1 with TRBJ2-3, with D possibly matching TRBD2 (6 bases). This CDR3 is 15 amino acids long. Germline loops: CDR1 MNHNS, CDR2 SASEGT. This CDR3 is CASTEVGLSTDTQYF. CDR3 sequence (DNA): TGTGCCAGCACTGAAGTGGGACTGAGCACAGATACGCAGTATTTT.

The rearrangement links TRBV5-6 to TRBJ1-1, with TRBD1 identical over 7 bases. J was trimmed by 2 bases and V by 4 bases; bases with no gene match: 11. Per germline, CDR1 SGHDT and CDR2 YYEEEE. The CDR3 spans 16 residues. CDR3 amino acids: CASSRGGQGVNTEAFF. DNA for the CDR3: TGTGCCAGCAGCCGGGGGGGGCAGGGGGTAAACACTGAAGCTTTCTTT.

The CDR3 region is CASSYEAPGAQYF. The CDR3 bases are TGTGCCAGCAGTTACGAGGCCCCCGGTGCGCAGTATTTT. This chain uses TRBV6-5 with TRBJ2-3, with unresolved D. The V end was cut by 2 bases, the J end by 10 bases, with 13 bases between. The CDR3 extends over 13 amino acids. Looked up from germline, CDR1 is MNHEY and CDR2 is SVGAGI.

V usage is TRBV5-1 and J usage is TRBJ2-1; 7 bases map to TRBD2. Germline trimming cut 4 bases from V and 0 bases from J; bases unmatched to any gene: 16. Germline V gives CDR1 SGHRS, CDR2 YFSETQ. The CDR3 is 19 residues long. The CDR3 loop is CASSHRDYKRPLSYNEQFF. The CDR3 nucleotides read TGCGCCAGCAGCCACCGGGACTACAAACGTCCCCTCTCCTACAATGAGCAGTTCTTC.

This clone was recorded a few times. CDR3 DNA: TGCGCCAGCAGCTTGGTCGGGTACACTAATGAAAAACTGTTTTTT. Its protein is CASSLVGYTNEKLFF. The chain combines TRBV5-1 with TRBJ1-4; D is unclear. Trimming stripped 0 bases from V and 2 bases from J, with 8 bases between. Looked up from germline, CDR1 is SGHRS and CDR2 is YFSETQ. This CDR3 comprises 15 residues.

This chain joins TRBV18 and TRBJ1-4; D is ambiguous. This CDR3 is 13 amino acids long. V was trimmed by 6 bases and J by 5 bases, leaving 10 bases between them. Germline CDR1 is KGHSH and CDR2 is LQKENI. Here the CDR3 reads CASSPGRNEKLFF. The CDR3 DNA sequence: TGTGCCAGCTCTCCTGGGAGGAATGAAAAACTGTTTTTT.